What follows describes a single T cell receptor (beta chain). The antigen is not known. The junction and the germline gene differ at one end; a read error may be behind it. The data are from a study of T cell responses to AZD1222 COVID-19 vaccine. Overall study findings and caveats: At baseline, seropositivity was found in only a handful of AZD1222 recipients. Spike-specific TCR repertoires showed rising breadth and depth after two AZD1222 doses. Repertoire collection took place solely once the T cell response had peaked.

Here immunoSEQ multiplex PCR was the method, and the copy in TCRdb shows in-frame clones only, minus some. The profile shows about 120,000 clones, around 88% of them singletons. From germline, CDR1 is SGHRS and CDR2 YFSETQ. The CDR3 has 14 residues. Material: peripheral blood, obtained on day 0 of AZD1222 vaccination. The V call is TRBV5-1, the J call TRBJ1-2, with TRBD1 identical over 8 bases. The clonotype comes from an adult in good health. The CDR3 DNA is TGCGCCAACAGCTTGGGACAGGCTAACTATGGCTACACCTTC. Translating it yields CANSLGQANYGYTF.